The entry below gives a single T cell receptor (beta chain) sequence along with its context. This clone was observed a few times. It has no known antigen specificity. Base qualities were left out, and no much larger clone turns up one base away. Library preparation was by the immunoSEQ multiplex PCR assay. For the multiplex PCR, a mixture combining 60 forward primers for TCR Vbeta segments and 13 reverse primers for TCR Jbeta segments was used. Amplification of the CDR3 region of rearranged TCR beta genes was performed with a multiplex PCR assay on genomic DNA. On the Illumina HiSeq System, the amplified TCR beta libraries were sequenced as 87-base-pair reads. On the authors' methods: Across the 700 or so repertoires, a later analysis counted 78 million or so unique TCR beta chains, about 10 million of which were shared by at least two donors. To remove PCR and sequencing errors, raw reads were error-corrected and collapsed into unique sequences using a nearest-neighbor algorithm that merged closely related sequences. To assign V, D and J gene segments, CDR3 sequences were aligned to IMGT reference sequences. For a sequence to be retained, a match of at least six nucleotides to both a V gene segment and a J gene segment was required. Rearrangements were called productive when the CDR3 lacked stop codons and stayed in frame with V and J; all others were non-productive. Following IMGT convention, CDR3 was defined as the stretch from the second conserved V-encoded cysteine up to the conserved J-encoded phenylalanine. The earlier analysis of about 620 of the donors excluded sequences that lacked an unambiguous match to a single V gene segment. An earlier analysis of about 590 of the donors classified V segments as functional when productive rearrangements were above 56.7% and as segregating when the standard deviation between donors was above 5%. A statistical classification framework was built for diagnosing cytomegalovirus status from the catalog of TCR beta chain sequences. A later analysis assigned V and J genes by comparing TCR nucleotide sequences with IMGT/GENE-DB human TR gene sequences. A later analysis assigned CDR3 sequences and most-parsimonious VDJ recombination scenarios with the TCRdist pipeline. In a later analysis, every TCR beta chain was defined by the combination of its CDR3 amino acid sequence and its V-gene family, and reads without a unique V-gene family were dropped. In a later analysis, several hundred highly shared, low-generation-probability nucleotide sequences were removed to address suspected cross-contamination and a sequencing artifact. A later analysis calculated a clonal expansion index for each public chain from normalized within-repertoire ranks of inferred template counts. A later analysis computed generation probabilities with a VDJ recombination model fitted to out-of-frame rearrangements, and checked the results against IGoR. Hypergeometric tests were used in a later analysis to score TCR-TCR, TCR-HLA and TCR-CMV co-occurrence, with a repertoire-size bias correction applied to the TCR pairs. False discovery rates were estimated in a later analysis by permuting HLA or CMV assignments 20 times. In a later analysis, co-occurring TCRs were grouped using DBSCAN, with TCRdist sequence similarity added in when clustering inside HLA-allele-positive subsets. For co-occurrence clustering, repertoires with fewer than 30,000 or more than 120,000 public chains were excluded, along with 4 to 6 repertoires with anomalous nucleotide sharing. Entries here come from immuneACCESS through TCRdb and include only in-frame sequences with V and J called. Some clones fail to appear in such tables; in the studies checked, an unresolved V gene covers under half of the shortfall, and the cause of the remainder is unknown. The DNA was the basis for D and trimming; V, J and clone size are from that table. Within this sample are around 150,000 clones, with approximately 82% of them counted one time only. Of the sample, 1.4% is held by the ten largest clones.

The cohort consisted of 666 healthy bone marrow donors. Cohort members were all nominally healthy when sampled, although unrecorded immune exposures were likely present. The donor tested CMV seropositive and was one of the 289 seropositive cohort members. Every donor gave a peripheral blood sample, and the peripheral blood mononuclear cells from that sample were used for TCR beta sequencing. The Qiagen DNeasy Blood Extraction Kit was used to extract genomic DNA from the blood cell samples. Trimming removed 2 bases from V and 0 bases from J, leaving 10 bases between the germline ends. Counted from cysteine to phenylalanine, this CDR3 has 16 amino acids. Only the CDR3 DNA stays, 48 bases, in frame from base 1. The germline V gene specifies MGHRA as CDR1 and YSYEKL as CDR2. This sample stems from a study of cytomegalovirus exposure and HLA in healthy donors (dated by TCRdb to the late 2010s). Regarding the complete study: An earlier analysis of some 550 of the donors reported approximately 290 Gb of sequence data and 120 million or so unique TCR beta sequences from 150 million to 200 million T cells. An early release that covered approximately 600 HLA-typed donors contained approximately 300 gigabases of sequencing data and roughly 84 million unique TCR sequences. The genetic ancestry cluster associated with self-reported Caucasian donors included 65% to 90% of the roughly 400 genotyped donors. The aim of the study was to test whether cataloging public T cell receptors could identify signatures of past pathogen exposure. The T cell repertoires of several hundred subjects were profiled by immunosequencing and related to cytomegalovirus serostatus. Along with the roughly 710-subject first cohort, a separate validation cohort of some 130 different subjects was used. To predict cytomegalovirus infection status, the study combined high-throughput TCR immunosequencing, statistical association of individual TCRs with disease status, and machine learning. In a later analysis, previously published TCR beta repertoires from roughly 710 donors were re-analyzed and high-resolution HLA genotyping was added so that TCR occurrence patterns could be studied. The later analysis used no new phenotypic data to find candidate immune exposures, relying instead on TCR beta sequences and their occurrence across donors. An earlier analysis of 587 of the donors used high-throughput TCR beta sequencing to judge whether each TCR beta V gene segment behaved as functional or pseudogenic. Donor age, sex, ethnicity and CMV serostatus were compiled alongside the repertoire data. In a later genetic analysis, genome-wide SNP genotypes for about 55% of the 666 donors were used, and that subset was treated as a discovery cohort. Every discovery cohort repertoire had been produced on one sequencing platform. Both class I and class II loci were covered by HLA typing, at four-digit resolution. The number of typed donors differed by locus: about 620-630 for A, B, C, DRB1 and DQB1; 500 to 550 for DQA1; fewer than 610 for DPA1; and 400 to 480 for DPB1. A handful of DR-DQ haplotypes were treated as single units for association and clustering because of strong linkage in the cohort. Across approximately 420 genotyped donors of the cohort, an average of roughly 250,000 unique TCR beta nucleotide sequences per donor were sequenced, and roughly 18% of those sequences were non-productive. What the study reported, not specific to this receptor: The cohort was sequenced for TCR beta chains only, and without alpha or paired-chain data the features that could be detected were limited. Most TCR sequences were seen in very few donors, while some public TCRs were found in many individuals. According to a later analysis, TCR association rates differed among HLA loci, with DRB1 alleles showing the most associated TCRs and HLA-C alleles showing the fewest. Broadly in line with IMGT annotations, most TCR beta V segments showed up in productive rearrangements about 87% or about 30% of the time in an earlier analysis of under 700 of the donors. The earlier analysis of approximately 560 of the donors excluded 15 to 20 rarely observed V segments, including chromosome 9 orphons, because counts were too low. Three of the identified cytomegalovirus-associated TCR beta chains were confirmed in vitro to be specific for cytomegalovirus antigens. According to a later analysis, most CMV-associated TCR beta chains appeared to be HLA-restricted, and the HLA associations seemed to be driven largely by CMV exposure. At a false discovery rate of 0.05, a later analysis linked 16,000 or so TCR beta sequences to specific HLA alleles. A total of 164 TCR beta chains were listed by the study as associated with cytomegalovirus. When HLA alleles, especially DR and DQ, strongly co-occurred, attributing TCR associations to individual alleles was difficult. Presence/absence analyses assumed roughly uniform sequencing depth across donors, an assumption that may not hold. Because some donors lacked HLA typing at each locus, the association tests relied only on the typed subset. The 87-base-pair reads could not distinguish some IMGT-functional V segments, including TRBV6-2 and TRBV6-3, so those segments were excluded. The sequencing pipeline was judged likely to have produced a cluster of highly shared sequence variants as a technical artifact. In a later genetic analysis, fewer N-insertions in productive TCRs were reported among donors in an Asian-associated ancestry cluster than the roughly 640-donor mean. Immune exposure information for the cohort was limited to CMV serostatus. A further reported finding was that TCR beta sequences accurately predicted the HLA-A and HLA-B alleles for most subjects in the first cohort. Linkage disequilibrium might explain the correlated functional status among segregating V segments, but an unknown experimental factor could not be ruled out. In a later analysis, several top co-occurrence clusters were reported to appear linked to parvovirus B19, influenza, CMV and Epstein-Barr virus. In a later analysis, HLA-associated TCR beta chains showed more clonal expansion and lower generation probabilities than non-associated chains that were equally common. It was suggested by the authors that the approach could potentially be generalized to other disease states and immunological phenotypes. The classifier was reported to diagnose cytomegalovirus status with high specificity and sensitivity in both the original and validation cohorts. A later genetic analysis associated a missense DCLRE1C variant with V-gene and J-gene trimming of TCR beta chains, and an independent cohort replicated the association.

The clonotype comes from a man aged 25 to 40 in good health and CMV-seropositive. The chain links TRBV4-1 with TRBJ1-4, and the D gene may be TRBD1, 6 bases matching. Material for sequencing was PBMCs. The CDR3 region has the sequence CASSQSSGATNEKLFF. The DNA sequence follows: TGCGCCAGCAGCCAATCCTCAGGGGCAACTAATGAAAAACTGTTTTTT.